This T cell receptor (beta chain) was sequenced in a study of tumor-infiltrating lymphocytes in primary liver carcinoma. Overall study: Regardless of tissue type, samples showed similar yields of roughly 3.5 to 7.5 million productive TCRbeta reads. The study, taken as a whole, reports: Tumor-adjacent and tumor-blood pairs shared less of their repertoires than tumor region pairs shared. When set against blood, tumors had a significantly higher top-250-clone fraction (p = 0.039).

TCR beta cDNA was made from approximately 540 ng total RNA with a constant-region primer. Investigators got TCR beta libraries out of three nested multiplex PCR rounds, done with slightly modified ARM-PCR. The opening two PCR rounds, ten to eleven cycles each, paired TRBV1-TRBV30 forward primers with a C-beta reverse primer. TCRdb re-analysed the multiplex PCR reads in MiXCR, keeping a single row per CDR3 protein. Seen here are tens of thousands of distinct CDR3 sequences, roughly two thirds observed once, and the top ten hold about 25%. Unsorted bulk tissue, roughly 20-32 mg of it, served as the source for co-extraction of RNA and DNA. The patients presented with primary liver carcinoma, which was managed through surgical resection. Comments on this clonotype: Its target is unknown.

This CDR3 contains 16 residues. From germline, CDR1 is MDHEN and CDR2 SYDVKM. The V and J ends lost 4 bases and 3 bases respectively, with 19 bases between them. The source material was tumor-adjacent normal liver tissue. The rearrangement uses TRBV28 and TRBJ2-7; D is possibly TRBD2 (6 bases). This receptor was obtained from a man aged 35 to 55 with primary liver carcinoma and hepatitis B virus infection. The chain's CDR3 is CASSSTSRRTYYEQYF. The CDR3 bases are TGTGCCAGCAGTTCCACTAGCCGGAGGACATACTACGAGCAGTACTTC. The full variable domain, in which reference TRBV28 and TRBJ2-7 provide the parts outside the CDR3, is DVKVTQSSRYLVKRTGEKVFLECVQDMDHENMFWYRQDPGLGLRLIYFSYDVKMKEKGDIPEGYSVSREKKERFSLILESASTNQTSMYLCASSSTSRRTYYEQYFGPGTRLTVT.